The following is a T cell receptor (beta chain) sequence with its context. The sample comes from a study of shared T cell receptors in the human thymus. Germline-derived CDR1 and CDR2 are MDHEN and SYDVKM. This CDR3 spans 16 amino acids. V trimming: 5 bases; J trimming: 5 bases; junction bases outside the gene matches: 11. Clones were read by immunoSEQ multiplex PCR, and TCRdb kept only the in-frame ones, dropping some. The data contain 640,000 or so clones, approximately 89% of them singletons. The sample was also reused in another study, on human thymus T cells.

The receptor's source is a boy younger than two with a congenital heart defect. The specimen was thymocytes. The chain links TRBV28 to TRBJ2-7, with 11 bases fitting TRBD1. The CDR3 DNA follows: TGTGCCAGCAGTGGTGTCCGGACAGGGGGCCCAAACGAGCAGTACTTC. It encodes CASSGVRTGGPNEQYF.